This section outlines one T cell receptor beta chain sequence together with its context. What it binds is not known. CDR3 length equals 14 residues. V lost 2 bases, J lost 4 bases, and 9 bases lay in between. CDR1 is LGHDT, CDR2 YNNKEL, per germline (reference sequence). These data belong to a study of Ad26.COV2.S vaccination and SARS-CoV-2 variants. The study's findings and limits: Placebo recipients trailed vaccine recipients in spike-specific TCR breadth. Analytic work on TCR breadth and depth might have understated the full extent of total T cell responses. Spike-specific CD8+ and CD4+ T cell responses reportedly showed substantial breadth after vaccination.

Using immunoSEQ multiplex PCR, the repertoire was profiled, and TCRdb retains in-frame clones only, with some absent. The sample has 350,000 to 450,000 clones, about 90% seen once. J is TRBJ1-5 and V is TRBV3-1 (or the pseudogene TRBV3-2); D might be TRBD1 (6 bases). This sequence was found in a human donor who had recovered from COVID-19. The sequencing used peripheral blood, collected after recovery from COVID-19. CDR3 in amino acids: CASSQTTGNQPQHF. DNA for the CDR3: TGTGCCAGCAGCCAAACGACAGGTAATCAGCCCCAGCATTTT.